This TCR beta chain originates from a study of blood T cell repertoires in COVID-19. The V segment lost 5 bases and the J segment 2 bases; nucleotides outside the gene matches: 5. This CDR3 has 15 amino acids. The germline V gene encodes CDR1 MNHEY and CDR2 SVGAGI. Measured with immunoSEQ multiplex PCR; TCRdb has only the in-frame clones, and not every one. This sample has a few hundred thousand clones, with 70% to 90% found just once. This receptor was obtained from a middle-aged man with acute or convalescent COVID-19. The chain uses TRBV6-5 and TRBJ1-3, with 8 bases identical to TRBD1. Sequences were obtained from peripheral blood. The CDR3 loop reads CASSRQGATGNTIYF. CDR3 coding DNA: TGTGCCAGCAGTCGTCAGGGGGCTACTGGAAACACCATATATTTT.